This entry is about one T cell receptor (beta chain). Its specific antigen is unknown. Base quality data are lacking; no much larger clone is found one base away. Unmatched junction bases come to 9, with V trimmed by 4 bases and J by 9 bases. From the germline V gene, CDR1 is ENHRY and CDR2 is SYGVKD. From the cysteine through the phenylalanine, the CDR3 covers 14 amino acids. The retained sequence is limited to the CDR3, 42 bases, with the frame set at the first base. In total, roughly 670 healthy bone marrow donors made up the cohort. At the time of sampling, all cohort members were nominally healthy, though unrecorded immune exposures were likely present. The donor was CMV seropositive and belonged to the group of 270 or so seropositive cohort members. Each donor provided a peripheral blood sample, and peripheral blood mononuclear cells were used for TCR beta sequencing. The Qiagen DNeasy Blood Extraction Kit was used to extract genomic DNA from the blood cell samples.

This specimen comes from a study of cytomegalovirus exposure and HLA in healthy donors (dated by TCRdb to between 2016 and 2019). Background on the whole study: In an earlier analysis of 450 to 750 of the donors, 276 Gb of sequence data and 100 million or so unique TCR beta sequences from about 179 million T cells were reported. An early release that covered fewer than 800 HLA-typed donors contained approximately 300 gigabases of sequencing data and around 80 million unique TCR sequences. In an earlier analysis of about 590 of the donors, high-throughput TCR beta sequencing was used to judge whether each TCR beta V gene segment behaved as functional or pseudogenic. The study aimed to test whether signatures of past pathogen exposure could be identified by cataloging public T cell receptors. The study combined high-throughput TCR immunosequencing, statistical association of individual TCRs with disease status, and machine learning to predict cytomegalovirus infection status. Four to six DR-DQ haplotypes were handled as single units for association and clustering, since linkage in the cohort was strong. Using immunosequencing, the study profiled T cell repertoires from 640 or so subjects and related those repertoires to cytomegalovirus serostatus. Class I and class II HLA loci were covered by the typing at four-digit resolution. In a later genetic analysis, genome-wide SNP genotypes for about three fifths of the roughly 670 donors were used, and that subset was treated as a discovery cohort. On average, 235,054 unique TCR beta nucleotide sequences were sequenced per donor among several hundred genotyped donors of the cohort, with roughly 19% of those sequences being non-productive. To study patterns of TCR occurrence, a later analysis re-analyzed previously published TCR beta repertoires from 500 to 850 donors and added high-resolution HLA genotyping. Along with the roughly 710-subject first cohort, a separate validation cohort of over a hundred different subjects was used. Among the roughly 410 genotyped donors, around 81% belonged to the genetic ancestry cluster associated with self-reported Caucasian donors. All discovery cohort repertoires had been generated using a single sequencing platform. Donor age, sex, ethnicity and CMV serostatus were compiled alongside the repertoire data. The later analysis used no new phenotypic data to find candidate immune exposures, relying instead on TCR beta sequences and their occurrence across donors. Typing coverage differed by locus: A, B, C, DRB1 and DQB1 were typed in roughly 620-630 donors, DQA1 in about 510, DPA1 in 600 to 610, and DPB1 in around 440.

Library creation used the immunoSEQ multiplex PCR assay. For the multiplex PCR, a mixture combining 60 forward primers for TCR Vbeta segments and 13 reverse primers for TCR Jbeta segments was used. The CDR3 region of rearranged TCR beta genes was amplified from genomic DNA with a multiplex PCR assay. Amplified TCR beta libraries were sequenced as 87-base-pair reads on the Illumina HiSeq System. Per the authors' processing: Across the 500 to 850 repertoires, a later analysis counted about 81 million unique TCR beta chains, roughly 11 million of which were shared by at least two donors. To remove PCR and sequencing errors, raw reads were error-corrected and collapsed into unique sequences using a nearest-neighbor algorithm that merged closely related sequences. CDR3 sequences were aligned to IMGT reference sequences to assign V, D and J gene segments. For a sequence to be retained, at least a six-nucleotide match to both a V gene segment and a J gene segment was required. A rearrangement counted as productive if the CDR3 had no stop codons and remained in frame with V and J, and every other rearrangement counted as non-productive. CDR3 was defined by IMGT convention, running from the second conserved V-encoded cysteine to the conserved J-encoded phenylalanine. The earlier analysis of 587 of the donors excluded any sequence lacking an unambiguous match to a single V gene segment. An earlier analysis of 587 of the donors classified V segments as functional when productive rearrangements were above 56.7% and as segregating when the standard deviation between donors was above 5%. A statistical classification framework was built to diagnose cytomegalovirus status from the catalog of TCR beta chain sequences. V and J gene assignment, in a later analysis, came from comparing TCR nucleotide sequences with IMGT/GENE-DB human TR gene sequences. In a later analysis, CDR3 sequences and most-parsimonious VDJ recombination scenarios were assigned using the TCRdist pipeline. In a later analysis, each TCR beta chain was defined by its CDR3 amino acid sequence together with its V-gene family, and reads lacking a unique V-gene family were excluded. As a way to deal with suspected cross-contamination and a sequencing artifact, a later analysis dropped roughly 600 nucleotide sequences that were highly shared and had low generation probability. In a later analysis, a clonal expansion index for each public chain was calculated from normalized within-repertoire ranks of inferred template counts. In a later analysis, generation probabilities were computed using a VDJ recombination model fitted to out-of-frame rearrangements, and the results were checked against IGoR. In a later analysis, TCR-TCR, TCR-HLA and TCR-CMV co-occurrence was scored with hypergeometric tests, and a repertoire-size bias correction was applied to TCR pairs. To estimate false discovery rates, a later analysis permuted the HLA or CMV assignments 20 times. A later analysis grouped co-occurring TCRs with DBSCAN, adding TCRdist sequence similarity when clustering within HLA-allele-positive subsets. Co-occurrence clustering excluded repertoires with fewer than 30,000 or more than 120,000 public chains, plus five with anomalous nucleotide sharing. In TCRdb, the immuneACCESS table is reduced to in-frame sequences with V and J assigned. These tables do not hold every clone; where another copy was compared, an unresolved V gene accounts for under half, and the others remain unexplained. V and J calls and clone size are those listed in that table; D and trimming were worked out from the DNA. Across this sample there are 130,000 to 150,000 clones, with around 65% seen only once. The ten most abundant clones make up under 3% of the sample.

Results and caveats for the whole study, not just this receptor: A further reported finding was that TCR beta sequences accurately predicted the HLA-A and HLA-B alleles for most subjects in the first cohort. Linkage disequilibrium might explain the correlated functional status among segregating V segments, but an unknown experimental factor could not be excluded. Three of the identified cytomegalovirus-associated TCR beta chains were confirmed in vitro to be specific for cytomegalovirus antigens. A later genetic analysis reported fewer N-insertions in productive TCRs among donors in an Asian-associated ancestry cluster than the approximately 670-donor mean. Across donors, most TCR sequences were observed very rarely, whereas some public TCRs were present in many individuals. In an earlier analysis of 450 to 750 of the donors, most TCR beta V segments appeared in productive rearrangements about 87% or about 30% of the time, broadly matching IMGT annotations. CMV serostatus was the only immune exposure information available for the cohort. Because counts were too low, seventeen rarely observed V segments, including chromosome 9 orphons, were left out of the earlier analysis of 500 to 650 of the donors. The cohort was sequenced for TCR beta chains only, and without alpha or paired-chain data the features that could be detected were limited. Most CMV-associated TCR beta chains appeared to be HLA-restricted in a later analysis, and the HLA associations seemed to be driven largely by CMV exposure. Several of the top co-occurrence clusters appeared to be linked to parvovirus B19, influenza, CMV and Epstein-Barr virus, according to a later analysis. A later analysis found that HLA-associated TCR beta chains were more clonally expanded and had lower generation probabilities than equally common non-associated chains. A later analysis found that TCR association rates varied across HLA loci, with DRB1 alleles showing the most associated TCRs and HLA-C alleles the fewest. The authors suggested that the approach could potentially be generalized to other disease states and immunological phenotypes. Because HLA typing was unavailable for some donors at each locus, only the typed subset was used in association tests. Presence/absence analyses assumed roughly uniform sequencing depth across donors, an assumption that may not hold. V-gene and J-gene trimming of TCR beta chains was associated with a missense DCLRE1C variant in a later genetic analysis, and the association was replicated in an independent cohort. When HLA alleles, especially DR and DQ, strongly co-occurred, attributing TCR associations to individual alleles was difficult. The study listed 150 to 200 TCR beta chains as associated with cytomegalovirus. The 87-base-pair reads could not distinguish some IMGT-functional V segments, including TRBV6-2 and TRBV6-3, so those segments were excluded. In a later analysis, 16,951 TCR beta sequences were associated with specific HLA alleles at a false discovery rate of 0.05. In both the original and validation cohorts, the classifier was reported to diagnose cytomegalovirus status with high specificity and sensitivity. A cluster of highly shared sequence variants was judged likely to represent a technical artifact of the sequencing pipeline.

The chain is made from TRBV10-3 and TRBJ2-7; 10 nucleotides in the junction match TRBD1. The TCR originated in a woman in her 30s in good health and CMV-seropositive. The sequenced sample was PBMCs. The CDR3 here reads CAISGTGGTIGQYF. In nucleotide form, the sequence is TGTGCCATCAGTGGGACAGGGGGGACTATAGGGCAGTACTTC.